The entry that follows covers one T cell receptor (beta chain) sequence. This clone was observed a few times. There is no known antigen for this receptor. No base quality values were provided; no much bigger clone lies one nucleotide off. This sample was included in a study of STAT3 mutations in large granular lymphocyte leukemia (dated by TCRdb to between 2017 and 2020). In the study overall: Roughly half of the T-LGLL patients who were sequenced longitudinally carried canonical activating STAT3 mutations. Patients were sequenced at approximately 4 time points on average, with the number of samplings per patient ranging from 2 to 8. As controls, the study also included longitudinal sequencing of a couple of patients with natural killer LGL leukemia. One or more immunosuppressive therapy regimens were given to more than half of T-LGLL patients, and hematologic response was seen in about 43% of the treated patients. Serial deep sequencing of TCRbeta CDR3 and STAT3 was performed in patients with T-cell large granular lymphocyte leukemia to reconstruct clonal hierarchy and dynamics. From an initial cohort of approximately 200 LGL patients, approximately 17 representative T-LGLL cases were chosen for longitudinal sequencing of TCRbeta and STAT3. Study-level results and caveats: Persisting codominant clonotypes in some patients meant a small but highly pathogenic clone may have been missed. Variable intervals between samplings and differing treatment regimens complicated linking therapy response to changes in TCR clonal burden. At least one immunodominant TCRbeta clonotype was present in every T-LGLL patient, and multiple immunodominant subclonotypes appeared in about half of the T-LGLL patients. Because no samples were available when a clone first appeared, clonal expansion was inferred from samplings taken at other points. Several patients had a dominant TCR clone burden greater than the STAT3 mutant burden, which suggests that the STAT3 mutation arose secondarily within a clone that had already expanded. TCR clonotype switching after therapy was seen in about 30% of the 18 patients, with all newly emerging clones being STAT3 wild type.

DNA was extracted from blood mononuclear cells, with the same DNA used for both TCR and STAT3 sequencing. An Illumina MiSeq was used to sequence the TCRbeta libraries, yielding an average of approximately 43,000 productive templates per sample. TCRbeta CDR3 libraries were generated with the immunoSEQ assay using multiplex PCR amplification. Under the source paper's analysis protocol: Following a previously defined approach, repertoire diversity was calculated, and values close to 0 point to extremely monoclonal samples. In its TCRdb copy, this immuneACCESS table keeps in-frame sequences only and misses some clones. Where compared with another copy, unresolved V genes explain less than half of these, and the others have no known cause. The V and J calls and clone size come from that table; D and trimming were worked out from the DNA. This sample comprises 37,000 or so clones, roughly 84% of them detected only once. The top ten constitute 0.4% to 0.55% of the sample.

V loses 4 bases, J loses 7 bases, and the germline ends lie 13 bases apart. The germline V gene specifies MGHDK as CDR1 and SYGVNS as CDR2. Its CDR3 holds 13 amino acids, cysteine through phenylalanine. Of the read, only the CDR3 DNA is kept; its 39 bases are in frame from base 1. This receptor was obtained from a human donor with T large granular lymphocyte leukemia. Some clones in this sample may be carry-over from other donors' samples. The rearrangement combines TRBV25-1 with TRBJ1-2; the D segment could be TRBD1, given 6 matching bases. Sequenced input: PBMCs. The CDR3 region has the sequence CASSAPGDRGYTF. The DNA reads TGTGCCAGCAGTGCCCCAGGGGACCGTGGCTACACCTTC.